The rows below give T cell receptor beta chains drawn from one sample of a study of regulatory T cells in long-lasting Graves disease. TCRdb re-derived calls from the multiplex PCR reads in MiXCR, one entry per CDR3 protein. The sample includes some 400,000 distinct CDR3 sequences, 14% to 15% seen only once; the top ten take approximately 16%. Separately, the same data were catalogued under a study of T cells in Graves' hyperthyroidism and ophthalmopathy.

The sequences come from peripheral blood mononuclear cells (PBMCs), collected at new diagnosis, from a patient treated with antithyroid drugs. These receptors originate from a woman aged 25 to 45 with Graves disease. Each CDR3 is given with its conserved first and last residue. A D gene is named only where the DNA matches it firmly.

TRBD2 | TRBV4-1 | CASSPWGLAGGYNEQFF
- | TRBV6-2/TRBV6-3 | CASSYAEGYEQYF
- | TRBV3-1 | CASSQGGGTSQPQHF
- | TRBV18 | CASSPQDLTGELFF
- | TRBV7-8 | CASSFQGLGTGELFF
- | TRBV12-3/TRBV12-4 | CASSSAPSYEQYF
- | TRBV14 | CASSFLGFNEKLFF
- | TRBV6-1 | CASSPYMTSGANVLTF
- | TRBV20-1 | CSARESGGYTF
TRBD1 | TRBV5-6 | CASSLGQGKRYEQYF
- | TRBV5-5 | CASNPRRRGAGQPQHF
- | TRBV13 | CASSLTGYSSYEQYF
- | TRBV18 | CASSPLGTKGGNTEAFF
- | TRBV5-1 | CASTQLTGTEAFF
- | TRBV20-1 | CSAGRGGQARSPLHF
TRBD2 | TRBV2 | CASWGTSGSTDTQYF